This T cell receptor (beta chain) was profiled in a study of neurological immune-mediated disorders. V gave up 5 bases and J gave up 4 bases, with 14 bases separating them. The V gene's germline CDR1 is SEHNR and CDR2 FQNEAQ (reference sequence). The CDR3 consists of 14 residues. TCRdb ran MiXCR on the 5' RACE reads and lists one entry per CDR3 protein. The profile shows roughly 120,000 distinct CDR3 sequences, more than 2.5% of them singletons. There are many counts of this clonotype. The sequence came from a woman under 40 with multiple sclerosis. The sequenced sample consisted of PBMCs. The chain uses TRBV7-9 and TRBJ1-1; D remains ambiguous. The CDR3 DNA reads as TGTGCCAGCAGCCCAAGGCTTACCGGCACTGAAGCTTTCTTT. Protein: CASSPRLTGTEAFF.